This entry lists 10 T cell receptor beta chains sequenced from one sample in a study of cytomegalovirus exposure and HLA in healthy donors. Primers included in the PCR were 60 Vbeta and 13 Jbeta primers. Clones were read by immunoSEQ multiplex PCR, and TCRdb kept only the in-frame ones, dropping some. Of approximately 140,000 clones listed, roughly 63% are singletons. Sequenced material: PBMCs. The source of these receptors is an older woman in good health and CMV-seropositive.

In its sample, this clone was seen a few times. The V gene is TRBV4-3, the J gene TRBJ2-7, with 13 bases lining up with TRBD2. The junction had 1 base not matched to a gene; V was cut back by 3 bases and J by 5 bases. The CDR3 loop spans 14 amino acids. CDR1 is LGHNA, CDR2 YSLEER, per germline. Written as DNA, the CDR3 is TGCGCCAGCAGCCATGGACTAGCGGGAGACGAGCAGTACTTC. Translated, it gives CASSHGLAGDEQYF.

The DNA for the CDR3 is TGTGCCAGCGGGGGACAGGGAGGCACCGGGGAGCTGTTTTTT. Its protein is CASGGQGGTGELFF. The rearrangement joins TRBV7-9 to TRBJ2-2, with TRBD1 matching over 9 bases. The CDR3 consists of 14 residues. Germline V gives CDR1 SEHNR, CDR2 FQNEAQ (reference sequence). V lost 8 bases and J lost 4; bases outside the gene matches: 5.

This chain links TRBV7-8 with TRBJ1-4; D gene uncertain. The CDR3 loop spans 15 amino acids. Germline CDR1 reads SGHVS; CDR2 reads FQNEAQ. Trimming pared 5 bases from V and 1 base from J, leaving 11 bases between. CDR3 sequence (DNA): TGTGCCAGCAGCCCGACGGGATTAACTAATGAAAAACTGTTTTTT. It translates to CASSPTGLTNEKLFF.

The rearrangement joins TRBV5-4 to TRBJ1-2; a possible D gene is TRBD1 (6 bases). V was cut by 3 bases and J by 7 bases, with 19 bases left in between. This CDR3 contains 15 residues. In germline, CDR1 is SGHNT, CDR2 YYREEE (reference sequence). The CDR3 sequence: CASSSGGPLGAGYTF. CDR3 DNA sequence: TGTGCCAGCAGCTCTGGGGGCCCGCTTGGTGCTGGCTACACCTTC.

There are a few counts of this clone. CDR3 residues: CASSDGPQGLGGELFF. As DNA, the CDR3 is TGTGCCAGCAGTGATGGTCCGCAGGGGCTAGGCGGGGAGCTGTTTTTT. This chain connects TRBV2 to TRBJ2-2, with D possibly matching TRBD1 (6 bases). This CDR3 region has 16 residues. The ends were cut back, 3 bases at V and 7 bases at J, with 18 bases in the middle. CDR1 is SNHLY, CDR2 FYNNEI, per germline.

The chain combines TRBV6-5 with TRBJ2-7, with 8 bases aligning to TRBD1. The germline V gene has CDR1 MNHEY and CDR2 SVGAGI. J gave up 4 bases and V 2 bases, and 10 bases lay outside the gene matches. The CDR3 is 16 residues long. The CDR3 nucleotides are TGTGCCAGCAGTTACCCCGGACAGGGACCTTATTACGAGCAGTACTTC. As protein: CASSYPGQGPYYEQYF.

V usage is TRBV30 and J usage is TRBJ2-7; possible D gene TRBD1, 6 bases. The CDR3 totals 14 residues. V gave up 2 bases and J gave up 3 bases, with 14 bases separating them. CDR1 and CDR2 (germline): GTSNPN, SVGIG (reference sequence). CDR3: CAWSLQGGGYEQYF. In DNA, the CDR3 is TGTGCCTGGAGTCTCCAAGGGGGTGGCTACGAGCAGTACTTC.

The chain couples TRBV7-2 to TRBJ2-7; TRBD2 agrees at 15 bases. The CDR3 has 16 residues. J was trimmed by 2 bases and V by 5 bases; bases with no gene match: 4. In germline, CDR1 is SGHTA, CDR2 FQGNSA. The CDR3 loop is CASSPGLAGGTYEQYF. In DNA form, the CDR3 reads TGTGCCAGCAGCCCGGGACTAGCGGGAGGTACCTACGAGCAGTACTTC.

The chain carries TRBV9 and TRBJ2-6; D may be TRBD2 (5 bases). V lost 3 bases to trimming and J lost 3 bases, with 10 bases between them. The CDR3 consists of 15 residues. CDR1 and CDR2 (germline): SGDLS, YYNGEE. CDR3 residues: CASSAGRGGANVLTF. The CDR3 region has the DNA TGTGCCAGCAGCGCTGGGAGAGGTGGGGCCAACGTCCTGACTTTC.

In its sample, this clone was seen many times. The V and J genes are TRBV4-1 and TRBJ2-7; tentative D call: TRBD2 (6 bases). The CDR3 contains 16 residues. The V gene lost 3 bases and the J gene lost 2 bases, with 17 bases spanning the gap. The germline CDR1 and CDR2 sequences are MGHRA and YSYEKL. CDR3 DNA sequence: TGCGCCAGCAGCCAGAACCGGGACTTTATGACCTACGAGCAGTACTTC. Protein sequence: CASSQNRDFMTYEQYF.